This T cell receptor beta chain is from a study of CD4+ T cells in melanoma. Study-wide findings and caveats: Diverse differentiation states were reported for melanoma neoantigen-specific CD4+ T cells. CD8+ T cell, macrophage and B cell function reportedly correlated with neoantigen-specific CD4+ T cells.

Regarding this clone: Its antigen remains unidentified.

TCRdb's copy holds only in-frame clones and misses some; the assay was immunoSEQ multiplex PCR. The data hold 6,000 to 8,500 clones, with 50% to 75% observed a single time. The V and J ends lost 8 bases and 1 base respectively, with 8 bases between them. The CDR3 loop spans 12 amino acids. Germline V lookup: CDR1 MNHEY, CDR2 SVGAGI. The sequenced sample consisted of cells from a culture (not recorded whether cultured in vitro). The rearrangement uses TRBV6-5 and TRBJ1-2; D unresolved. The TCR comes from a human donor with melanoma. CDR3: CASRTDNYGYTF. The CDR3 nucleotides are TGTGCCAGCCGTACAGATAACTATGGCTACACCTTC.